The 29 T cell receptor beta chains below come from one sample, sequenced in a study of T-cell memory formation after mild COVID-19. TCRdb processed the 5' RACE reads anew with MiXCR; each CDR3 protein has one entry. The sample has hundreds of thousands of distinct CDR3 sequences; 20% are singletons. The sequencing sample was made of PBMCs or a T cell subset sorted from them (not recorded which). The origin of the receptors is an adult woman who had mild COVID-19 (a few samples of this study predate the infection). Cell type and time point are not known.

CDR3 sequence: CASSLGPGGSEQFF. The CDR3 DNA is TGCGCCAGCAGCTTGGGTCCTGGGGGGAGTGAGCAGTTCTTC. The chain uses TRBV5-1 and TRBJ2-1; maybe TRBD2 (6 bases). V lost 0 bases to trimming and J lost 9 bases, with 13 bases between them. The germline CDR1 and CDR2 sequences are SGHRS and YFSETQ. The length of the CDR3 is 14 residues.

The CDR3 nucleotides are TGTGCCAGCAGCCCCGGGACAGGGAGGCACCAGCCCCAGCATTTT. As protein: CASSPGTGRHQPQHF. The V and J genes are TRBV4-2 and TRBJ1-5; 9 bases match TRBD1. Germline trimming cut 4 bases from V and 7 bases from J; bases unmatched to any gene: 8. Germline V lookup: CDR1 LGHNA, CDR2 YNFKEQ. There are 15 residues in the CDR3.

This clonotype has just a few counts. The CDR3 reads CASSSLSPGELFF. Written as DNA, the CDR3 is TGTGCCAGCAGCTCTCTCAGTCCCGGGGAGCTGTTTTTT. This chain links TRBV12-3 or TRBV12-4 with TRBJ2-2; the D is unclear. V was clipped by 6 bases and J by 6 bases, with 11 bases between them. The length of the CDR3 is 13 residues.

The V gene is TRBV5-1, the J gene TRBJ2-1; 10 bases are shared with TRBD2. The CDR3 is 17 residues long. The V gene's germline CDR1 is SGHRS and CDR2 YFSETQ. V was pared by 0 bases and J by 4 bases, with 7 bases of the junction left unmatched. The CDR3 here is CASSLASGGARYNEQFF. The DNA for the CDR3 is TGCGCCAGCAGCTTGGCCAGCGGGGGGGCAAGGTACAATGAGCAGTTCTTC.

This clonotype was observed a single time. The V gene is TRBV9, the J gene TRBJ1-1; D is undetermined. CDR3 size: 14 residues. Germline loops: CDR1 SGDLS, CDR2 YYNGEE. Trimming took 4 bases from V and 3 from J, leaving 13 bases between them. CDR3 sequence reads: CASSPASSYTEAFF. CDR3 in DNA: TGTGCCAGCAGCCCCGCTTCTTCTTACACTGAAGCTTTCTTT. Filled out from reference TRBV9 and TRBJ1-1, the complete variable domain reads DSGVTQTPKHLITATGQRVTLRCSPRSGDLSVYWYQQSLDQGLQFLIQYYNGEERAKGNILERFSAQQFPDLHSELNLSSLELGDSALYFCASSPASSYTEAFFGQGTRLTVV.

This clonotype showed up just a few times. This chain connects TRBV6-2 or TRBV6-3 to TRBJ2-4, with D unresolved. Between the trimmed V and J ends, which lost 6 bases and 4 bases, there was a span of 10 bases. This CDR3 is built from 13 residues. The V gene's germline CDR1 is MNHEY and CDR2 SVGEGT. Written as DNA, the CDR3 is TGTGCCAGCAGCTCTAAATTGAAAAACATTCAGTACTTC. Encoded protein: CASSSKLKNIQYF.

V usage is TRBV7-9 and J usage is TRBJ2-7, with D possibly TRBD1 on 5 matching bases. Germline assignment: CDR1 SEHNR and CDR2 FQNEAQ (reference sequence). The V end lost 5 bases, the J end lost 3 bases, and 14 bases lay between the germline ends. The CDR3 extends over 14 amino acids. The CDR3 loop is CASSLAGHNYEQYF. Written as DNA, the CDR3 is TGTGCCAGCAGCCTCGCCGGACACAACTACGAGCAGTACTTC. The full variable domain, in which reference TRBV7-9 and TRBJ2-7 provide the parts outside the CDR3, is DTGVSQNPRHKITKRGQNVTFRCDPISEHNRLYWYRQTLGQGPEFLTYFQNEAQLEKSRLLSDRFSAERPKGSFSTLEIQRTEQGDSAMYLCASSLAGHNYEQYFGPGTRLTVT.

The chain carries TRBV29-1 and TRBJ1-2; no reliable D call. V gave up 0 bases and J gave up 8 bases, with 13 bases separating them. The CDR3 totals 13 residues. Germline loops: CDR1 SQVTM, CDR2 ANQGSEA. The chain's CDR3 is CSVEDRSNGGYTF. The CDR3 DNA reads as TGCAGCGTTGAAGATCGCAGTAACGGAGGCTACACCTTC.

This clonotype has a handful of counts. The J gene is TRBJ1-5, the V gene TRBV4-3; D gene unclear. Germline loops: CDR1 LGHNA, CDR2 YSLEER. There are 15 residues in the CDR3. Trimming cost V 4 bases and J 4 bases, with 14 bases left between them. This CDR3 is CASSPSVRGNQPQHF. The CDR3 DNA reads as TGCGCCAGCAGCCCCAGCGTCCGGGGAAATCAGCCCCAGCATTTT.

The sample holds a few counts of this clonotype. The gene calls are TRBV7-6 and TRBJ1-1; D possibly corresponds to TRBD1 (6 bases). There are 14 residues in the CDR3. Germline assignment: CDR1 SGHVS and CDR2 FNYEAQ. Trimming took 3 bases from V and 1 from J, leaving 9 bases between them. The CDR3 DNA sequence: TGTGCCAGCAGCTTCGGGGACAAGAACACTGAAGCTTTCTTT. Protein product: CASSFGDKNTEAFF.

This chain joins TRBV12-3 or TRBV12-4 and TRBJ1-5; D is ambiguous. There are 14 residues in the CDR3. V was shortened by 2 bases and J by 3 bases, with 8 bases between the two germline ends. The CDR3: CASSLNGVNQPQHF. CDR3 nucleotides: TGTGCCAGCAGTTTAAATGGTGTCAATCAGCCCCAGCATTTT.

The table lists this clonotype with a few counts. The chain is built from TRBV5-1 and TRBJ2-5; 10 nucleotides line up with TRBD2. The CDR3 runs 15 residues. Losses at the gene ends were 0 bases for V and 1 base for J; bases not matched to a gene: 0. Germline V gives CDR1 SGHRS, CDR2 YFSETQ. CDR3 region: CASSLASGGQETQYF. The CDR3 nucleotides read TGCGCCAGCAGCTTGGCTAGCGGGGGCCAAGAGACCCAGTACTTC.

This clonotype turned up a few times. This CDR3 is CASSQTVTGGTEAFF. The CDR3 DNA reads as TGCGCCAGCAGCCAGACTGTGACAGGGGGGACTGAAGCTTTCTTT. The rearrangement links TRBV4-3 to TRBJ1-1; 9 bases are a match to TRBD1. Germline CDR1 and CDR2: LGHNA and YSLEER. This CDR3 is 15 amino acids long. The V gene end was trimmed by 3 bases and the J gene end by 5 bases; junction bases not matched to a gene: 7.

This clonotype was detected only a few times. The chain has TRBV20-1 and TRBJ2-7; 12 positions agree with TRBD2. This CDR3 has 15 residues. Losses at the gene ends were 6 bases for V and 0 bases for J; bases not matched to a gene: 6. From germline, CDR1 is DFQATT and CDR2 SNEGSKA (reference sequence). In nucleotides, the CDR3 is TGCAGTGCGGACCCGACTAGCGGGGGCTCCTACGAGCAGTACTTC. It specifies CSADPTSGGSYEQYF.

The J gene is TRBJ2-7, the V gene TRBV18; unclear D gene. The V end was cut by 2 bases, the J end by 3 bases, with 11 bases between. Per germline, CDR1 KGHSH and CDR2 LQKENI. This CDR3 contains 14 residues. DNA of the CDR3: TGTGCCAGCTCACCAAGACATCAGAGCTACGAGCAGTACTTC. Its protein is CASSPRHQSYEQYF.

The gene calls are TRBV6-2 or TRBV6-3 and TRBJ2-7; the D gene is possibly TRBD2 (6 bases). Germline loops: CDR1 MNHEY, CDR2 SVGEGT. The CDR3 length is 13 residues. V lost 0 bases and J 3 bases, leaving 6 bases between the germline ends. The CDR3 nucleotides are TGTGCCAGCAGTTACTCGCGGGGCTACGAGCAGTACTTC. It encodes CASSYSRGYEQYF.

This chain links TRBV6-5 with TRBJ2-7, with TRBD1 matching over 10 bases. This CDR3 has 16 residues. Per germline, CDR1 MNHEY and CDR2 SVGAGI. The J segment lost 3 bases and the V segment lost 5 bases, leaving 10 bases of the junction unmatched. The CDR3 nucleotides are TGTGCCAGCAGTCAGTATGGGGACAGGGGCCTCTACGAGCAGTACTTC. This sequence encodes CASSQYGDRGLYEQYF.

This clonotype has ten or more counts. The genes are TRBV5-5 and TRBJ2-2; perhaps TRBD2 as D (5 bases). The V end was cut by 0 bases, the J end by 4 bases, with 10 bases between. Germline V gene lookup returns CDR1 SGHKS and CDR2 YYEKEE (reference sequence). CDR3 length equals 15 residues. This CDR3 is CASSLGGSVTGELFF. As DNA, the CDR3 is TGTGCCAGCAGCTTGGGAGGGTCGGTCACCGGGGAGCTGTTTTTT.

In its sample, this clonotype was seen a few times. The rearrangement uses TRBV18 and TRBJ1-2; D perhaps matches TRBD1 (6 bases). Germline V lookup: CDR1 KGHSH, CDR2 LQKENI. Trimming stripped 4 bases from V and 4 bases from J, with 25 bases between. CDR3 length: 18 residues. CDR3 sequence: CASSRGSAQGGSSYGYTF. The CDR3, as DNA: TGTGCCAGCTCACGAGGGTCGGCACAGGGTGGATCCTCCTATGGCTACACCTTC. The whole variable domain, filled in from reference TRBV18 and TRBJ1-2, reads NAGVMQNPRHLVRRRGQEARLRCSPMKGHSHVYWYRQLPEEGLKFMVYLQKENIIDESGMPKERFSAEFPKEGPSILRIQQVVRGDSAAYFCASSRGSAQGGSSYGYTFGSGTRLTVV.

A few counts support this clonotype. V and J are TRBV18 and TRBJ1-2; 9 nucleotides line up with TRBD1. CDR3 length: 14 amino acids. Germline CDR1 KGHSH, CDR2 LQKENI. Trimming cost V 4 bases and J 8 bases; bases outside gene matches: 8. The DNA of the CDR3 is TGTGCCAGCTCACGGAGGGACAGGGACGGGGGCTACACCTTC. Translated, it gives CASSRRDRDGGYTF.

This chain connects TRBV5-1 to TRBJ2-7; D ambiguous. The germline gives CDR1 SGHRS, CDR2 YFSETQ. Trimming removed 4 bases at V and 3 bases at J, with 17 bases between. The CDR3 runs 15 residues. The CDR3 nucleotides are TGCGCCAGCAGCGTCTACCAAGACCAATTCTACGAGCAGTACTTC. It specifies CASSVYQDQFYEQYF.

This clonotype was detected only a few times. This chain connects TRBV20-1 to TRBJ2-7, with D perhaps matching TRBD1 (6 bases). V gave up 4 bases and J gave up 3 bases, with 16 bases separating them. This CDR3 has 14 amino acids. Germline V CDR1 and CDR2: DFQATT, SNEGSKA (reference sequence). Written as DNA, the CDR3 is TGCAGTGCTAAAGTCGGGACACCAGACTACGAGCAGTACTTC. Translating it yields CSAKVGTPDYEQYF.

This clonotype was observed a handful of times. This chain connects TRBV13 to TRBJ1-3, with a possible D match to TRBD1 (5 bases). The CDR3 spans 14 residues. Germline V gene lookup returns CDR1 PRHDT and CDR2 FYEKMQ (reference sequence). Trimming removed 2 bases at V and 4 bases at J, with 9 bases between. The CDR3 DNA is TGTGCCAGCAGCTTACCGGACACCGGAAACACCATATATTTT. Translated: CASSLPDTGNTIYF.

The rearrangement uses TRBV4-3 and TRBJ2-7; possibly TRBD1 or TRBD2 for D (6 bases each). Looked up from germline, CDR1 is LGHNA and CDR2 is YSLEER. The V end lost 4 bases, the J end lost 7 bases, and 14 bases lay between the germline ends. This CDR3 has 13 residues. The DNA for the CDR3 is TGCGCCAGCAGCCCAGGGGTCCGGGAGGAGCAGTACTTC. Translation: CASSPGVREEQYF.

V gene TRBV5-1 combines with J gene TRBJ1-1; D call uncertain. Germline loops: CDR1 SGHRS, CDR2 YFSETQ. Trimming took off 1 base at V and 0 bases at J, with 16 bases between the two ends. The CDR3 is 17 amino acids. The CDR3 DNA sequence: TGCGCCAGCAGCTTGCCCGAACGACGTGAAATGAACACTGAAGCTTTCTTT. This gives the protein CASSLPERREMNTEAFF.

The gene calls are TRBV4-1 and TRBJ2-1, with D uncertain. Germline V CDR1 and CDR2: MGHRA, YSYEKL. The V end lost 0 bases, the J end lost 7 bases, and 10 bases lay between the germline ends. The CDR3 runs to 14 residues. The CDR3 DNA reads TGCGCCAGCAGCCAAGACGGAGTCCGTAATGAGCAGTTCTTC. Its protein product is CASSQDGVRNEQFF.

The chain recombines TRBV5-1 with TRBJ2-1; no clear D gene. The germline gives CDR1 SGHRS, CDR2 YFSETQ. The CDR3 loop spans 16 amino acids. The V end lost 0 bases, the J end lost 1 base, and 11 bases lay between the germline ends. CDR3 DNA sequence: TGCGCCAGCAGCTTGGACGAGAACTATTCCTACAATGAGCAGTTCTTC. Its translation: CASSLDENYSYNEQFF.

There are a few counts of this clonotype. CDR3 residues: CASSEDRGTGTQYF. The CDR3 DNA sequence: TGTGCCAGCAGTGAAGATCGGGGAACAGGGACCCAGTACTTC. The rearrangement joins TRBV2 to TRBJ2-5; the D gene could be TRBD1 or TRBD2 (5 bases each). The CDR3 is made up of 14 amino acids. V dropped 1 base and J dropped 7 bases, with 13 bases sitting between them. Looked up from germline, CDR1 is SNHLY and CDR2 is FYNNEI.

The chain combines TRBV15 with TRBJ1-5; TRBD1 aligns across 10 bases. Losses at the gene ends were 3 bases for V and 0 bases for J; bases not matched to a gene: 14. The germline CDR1 and CDR2 sequences are LNHNV and YYDKDF (reference sequence). The length of the CDR3 is 20 residues. Written as DNA, the CDR3 is TGTGCCACCAGCAGGGAGGAGCCGGGACAGGGGTTACATAGCAATCAGCCCCAGCATTTT. Protein sequence: CATSREEPGQGLHSNQPQHF. The complete variable domain, with remaining parts taken from reference TRBV15 and TRBJ1-5, reads DAMVIQNPRYQVTQFGKPVTLSCSQTLNHNVMYWYQQKSSQAPKLLFHYYDKDFNNEADTPDNFQSRRPNTSFCFLDIRSPGLGDTAMYLCATSREEPGQGLHSNQPQHFGDGTRLSIL.